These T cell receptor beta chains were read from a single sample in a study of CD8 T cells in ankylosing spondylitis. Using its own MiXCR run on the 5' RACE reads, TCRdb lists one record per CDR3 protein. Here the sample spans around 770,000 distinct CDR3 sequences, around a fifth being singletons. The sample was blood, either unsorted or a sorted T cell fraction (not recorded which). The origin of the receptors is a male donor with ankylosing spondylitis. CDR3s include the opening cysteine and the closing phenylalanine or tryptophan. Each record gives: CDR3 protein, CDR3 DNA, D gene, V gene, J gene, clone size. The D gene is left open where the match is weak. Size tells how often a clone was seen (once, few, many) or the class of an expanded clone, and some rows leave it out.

CDR3: CASSRTQGSYEQYF
DNA: TGTGCCAGCAGCCGCACCCAGGGATCCTACGAGCAGTACTTC
D: -
V: TRBV7-2
J: TRBJ2-7
size: -

CDR3: CASNQANSYEQYF
DNA: TGTGCCAGCAATCAGGCTAACTCCTACGAGCAGTACTTC
D: -
V: TRBV2
J: TRBJ2-7
size: -

CDR3: CSVSPDRMGYTF
DNA: TGCAGCGTTAGTCCCGACAGGATGGGCTACACCTTC
D: -
V: TRBV29-1
J: TRBJ1-2
size: -

CDR3: CASSLGGRTYNEQFF
DNA: TGTGCCAGCAGTTTGGGTGGCCGAACCTACAATGAGCAGTTCTTC
D: -
V: TRBV27
J: TRBJ2-1
size: -

CDR3: CASSQDLGEGQPQHF
DNA: TGCGCCAGCAGCCAAGATTTGGGGGAGGGTCAGCCCCAGCATTTT
D: -
V: TRBV4-1
J: TRBJ1-5
size: few

CDR3: CASSKLAGAPQETQYF
DNA: TGTGCCAGCAGCAAATTAGCGGGAGCGCCCCAAGAGACCCAGTACTTC
D: TRBD2
V: TRBV27
J: TRBJ2-5
size: -

CDR3: CSVTGSAGYEQYF
DNA: TGCAGCGTCACCGGGTCGGCGGGGTACGAGCAGTACTTC
D: -
V: TRBV29-1
J: TRBJ2-7
size: -

CDR3: CSARVGGVYEQYF
DNA: TGCAGTGCTAGAGTCGGGGGCGTCTACGAGCAGTACTTC
D: -
V: TRBV20-1
J: TRBJ2-7
size: -

CDR3: CASSQEPGLAMEYNEQFF
DNA: TGTGCCAGCAGCCAGGAGCCGGGACTAGCGATGGAATACAATGAGCAGTTCTTC
D: TRBD2
V: TRBV4-2
J: TRBJ2-1
size: few

CDR3: CASSTRDRGTEAFF
DNA: TGCGCCAGCAGCACCCGAGACAGGGGGACTGAAGCTTTCTTT
D: TRBD1
V: TRBV5-1
J: TRBJ1-1
size: -

CDR3: CSAPTSGGTDTQYF
DNA: TGCAGTGCCCCGACTAGCGGGGGCACAGATACGCAGTATTTT
D: TRBD2
V: TRBV20-1
J: TRBJ2-3
size: -

CDR3: CASRAGLAGVVDTQYF
DNA: TGTGCCAGCAGGGCGGGACTAGCGGGAGTCGTAGATACGCAGTATTTT
D: TRBD2
V: TRBV12-3/TRBV12-4
J: TRBJ2-3
size: -

CDR3: CASSPTGGGNSYNEQFF
DNA: TGTGCCAGCAGCCCCACGGGAGGGGGCAACTCCTACAATGAGCAGTTCTTC
D: -
V: TRBV11-1
J: TRBJ2-1
size: -

CDR3: CASSQEQAGIYEKLFF
DNA: TGCGCCAGCAGCCAAGAACAGGCGGGGATATACGAAAAACTGTTTTTT
D: -
V: TRBV4-1
J: TRBJ1-4
size: few